The 26 T cell receptor beta chains given below trace back to one sample, sequenced in a study of T-cell memory formation after mild COVID-19. TCRdb called the 5' RACE reads again in MiXCR, with one record for every CDR3 protein. The sample lists about 210,000 distinct CDR3 sequences, 8% to 11% occurring once. The sample was PBMCs or a T cell subset sorted from them (not recorded which). The receptor set was obtained from a man aged 18-30 years who had mild COVID-19 (a few samples of this study predate the infection). Cell type and time point are not known.

V usage is TRBV18 and J usage is TRBJ2-5, with no clear D. Trimming took off 4 bases at V and 5 bases at J, with 11 bases between the two ends. The V gene's germline CDR1 is KGHSH and CDR2 LQKENI. The length of the CDR3 is 13 residues. CDR3 loop: CASSRGSRETQYF. CDR3 DNA: TGTGCCAGCTCACGCGGCAGCAGGGAGACCCAGTACTTC.

This clonotype was counted at least ten times. The rearrangement links TRBV29-1 to TRBJ2-3; TRBD2 matches 9 bases. The CDR3 is 13 residues long. In germline, CDR1 is SQVTM, CDR2 ANQGSEA. J lost 4 bases, V lost 6 bases, and 5 bases had no gene match. As DNA, the CDR3 is TGCAGCGTCCGAGCGGGGGGCCCAGATACGCAGTATTTT. Its translation: CSVRAGGPDTQYF.

This clonotype was seen only a few times. V is TRBV5-1 and J is TRBJ1-1; D unclear. Germline CDR1 SGHRS, CDR2 YFSETQ. V lost 4 bases and J lost 1, with 11 bases in between. CDR3 length: 14 residues. CDR3 residues: CASSPQSGNTEAFF. CDR3 DNA: TGCGCCAGCAGCCCCCAGAGTGGGAACACTGAAGCTTTCTTT. The full variable domain, in which reference TRBV5-1 and TRBJ1-1 provide the parts outside the CDR3, is KAGVTQTPRYLIKTRGQQVTLSCSPISGHRSVSWYQQTPGQGLQFLFEYFSETQRNKGNFPGRFSGRQFSNSRSEMNVSTLELGDSALYLCASSPQSGNTEAFFGQGTRLTVV.

This clonotype was seen only a few times. This sequence joins TRBV15 and TRBJ1-1; TRBD1 matches 8 bases. Germline trimming cut 3 bases from V and 3 bases from J; bases unmatched to any gene: 9. The CDR3 consists of 16 residues. Germline V gene data show CDR1 as LNHNV and CDR2 as YYDKDF (reference sequence). CDR3 sequence (DNA): TGTGCCACCAGCAGGATTCAGACAGGGGCGTACACTGAAGCTTTCTTT. Protein product: CATSRIQTGAYTEAFF.

Only a few counts were recorded for this clonotype. The chain employs TRBV12-3 or TRBV12-4 and TRBJ2-2; D call uncertain. The CDR3 contains 13 residues. The V end was cut by 6 bases, the J end by 4 bases, with 9 bases between. CDR3 amino acids: CASSRSSTGELFF. DNA of the CDR3: TGTGCCAGCAGCCGATCCAGCACCGGGGAGCTGTTTTTT.

The J gene is TRBJ2-2, the V gene TRBV12-3 or TRBV12-4; 7 bases are a match to TRBD1. The CDR3 is made up of 15 amino acids. Trimming cost V 5 bases and J 6 bases; bases outside gene matches: 9. The CDR3, as DNA: TGTGCCAGCAGTGTCGACAGGGCAGACGCCGGGGAGCTGTTTTTT. It is translated as CASSVDRADAGELFF.

The DNA for the CDR3 is TGCAGCGTTGAAGACGGACCCCCCGTGGAGGAAGAGACCCAGTACTTC. Its translation is CSVEDGPPVEEETQYF. V and J are TRBV29-1 and TRBJ2-5; TRBD2 might be the D (5 bases). The V gene's germline CDR1 is SQVTM and CDR2 ANQGSEA. The CDR3 consists of 16 residues. Deletions cut 0 bases from V and 3 bases from J, with 17 bases between. Variable domain in full (rest from reference TRBV29-1 and TRBJ2-5): SAVISQKPSRDICQRGTSLTIQCQVDSQVTMMFWYRQQPGQSLTLIATANQGSEATYESGFVIDKFPISRPNLTFSTLTVSNMSPEDSSIYLCSVEDGPPVEEETQYFGPGTRLLVL.

The sample holds a few counts of this clonotype. The chain recombines TRBV20-1 with TRBJ1-1, with 9 bases aligning to TRBD1. Germline V gene sequence: CDR1 DFQATT, CDR2 SNEGSKA (reference sequence). The CDR3 length is 14 residues. J gave up 2 bases and V 6 bases, and 7 bases lay outside the gene matches. The CDR3 DNA reads as TGCAGTGCCAGGGACAGGGTGGGTAACACTGAAGCTTTCTTT. Its protein product is CSARDRVGNTEAFF.

The chain joins TRBV5-1 to TRBJ2-7; 8 nucleotides line up with TRBD2. CDR3 size: 14 residues. J gave up 6 bases and V 4 bases, and 9 bases lay outside the gene matches. Germline lookup yields CDR1 SGHRS and CDR2 YFSETQ. The CDR3 nucleotides are TGCGCCAGCAGCCAGGGACTAGGAGGCGTCGAGCAGTACTTC. Amino acid sequence: CASSQGLGGVEQYF. Supplemented by reference TRBV5-1 and TRBJ2-7, the full variable domain reads KAGVTQTPRYLIKTRGQQVTLSCSPISGHRSVSWYQQTPGQGLQFLFEYFSETQRNKGNFPGRFSGRQFSNSRSEMNVSTLELGDSALYLCASSQGLGGVEQYFGPGTRLTVT.

The rearrangement links TRBV7-2 to TRBJ2-5; 11 positions match TRBD2. There are 16 residues in the CDR3. V lost 1 base to trimming and J lost 4 bases; unmatched junction nucleotides: 5. The germline gives CDR1 SGHTA, CDR2 FQGNSA. The CDR3 sequence is CASSLGSGGAGETQYF. As DNA, the CDR3 is TGTGCCAGCAGCTTAGGTAGCGGGGGGGCCGGAGAGACCCAGTACTTC.

In its sample, this clonotype was seen a few times. This chain uses TRBV9 with TRBJ1-5, with D perhaps matching TRBD1 (5 bases). The germline gives CDR1 SGDLS, CDR2 YYNGEE. CDR3 length equals 15 residues. V was pared by 4 bases and J by 4 bases, with 15 bases between. The CDR3 sequence: CASSSQGRVNQPQHF. DNA of the CDR3: TGTGCCAGCAGCTCCCAGGGTCGGGTTAATCAGCCCCAGCATTTT.

This clonotype was found many times. The genes are TRBV12-3 or TRBV12-4 and TRBJ2-3; TRBD1 might be the D (5 bases). Between the trimmed V and J ends, which lost 3 bases and 7 bases, there was a span of 20 bases. CDR3 length: 16 residues. CDR3 DNA: TGTGCCAGCAGTTTGGGGCCGGACCAAGTCAAGTATACGCAGTATTTT. Translation gives CASSLGPDQVKYTQYF.

This clonotype was found many times. The rearrangement joins TRBV7-8 to TRBJ2-2; no firm D call. The CDR3 covers 14 residues. The V gene lost 8 bases and the J gene lost 1 base, with 11 bases spanning the gap. Germline CDR1 and CDR2: SGHVS and FQNEAQ. The CDR3, as DNA: TGTGCCAGCCAACGAAGCAAGAACACCGGGGAGCTGTTTTTT. Translation gives CASQRSKNTGELFF. Looking up the rest from reference TRBV7-8 and TRBJ2-2 gives the full variable domain: GAGVSQSPRYKVAKRGQDVALRCDPISGHVSLFWYQQALGQGPEFLTYFQNEAQLDKSGLPSDRFFAERPEGSVSTLKIQRTQQEDSAVYLCASQRSKNTGELFFGEGSRLTVL.

This clonotype occurred many times. This chain connects TRBV27 to TRBJ2-7; 8 nucleotides line up with TRBD2. J lost 1 base, V lost 5 bases, and 10 bases had no gene match. Germline CDR1 reads MNHEY; CDR2 reads SMNVEV (reference sequence). The CDR3 loop spans 16 amino acids. The CDR3 spells CASSPFGGASSYEQYV. DNA of the CDR3: TGTGCCAGCAGTCCGTTCGGGGGGGCCTCGTCCTACGAGCAGTACGTC.

The V and J genes are TRBV12-3 or TRBV12-4 and TRBJ2-1, with 10 bases that match TRBD1. The CDR3 runs to 17 residues. V was clipped by 5 bases and J by 4 bases; unmatched bases: 11. CDR3: CASSDHHGTGVYNEQFF. DNA for the CDR3: TGTGCCAGCAGTGATCACCACGGGACAGGGGTATACAATGAGCAGTTCTTC.

The chain has TRBV6-2 or TRBV6-3 and TRBJ2-5; unclear D gene. From germline, CDR1 is MNHEY and CDR2 SVGEGT. The CDR3 has 12 amino acids. The V end was cut by 1 base, the J end by 2 bases, with 2 bases between. The CDR3 reads CASSYWQETQYF. CDR3 bases: TGTGCCAGCAGTTACTGGCAAGAGACCCAGTACTTC.

The sample holds a few counts of this clonotype. The CDR3 DNA sequence: TGTGCCAGCAGTTTCAGCTCCTACGAGCAGTACGTC. Translating it yields CASSFSSYEQYV. This rearrangement joins TRBV7-9 to TRBJ2-7; D uncertain. Germline V gene lookup returns CDR1 SEHNR and CDR2 FQNEAQ (reference sequence). V lost 6 bases and J lost 0, with 6 bases in between. The CDR3 spans 12 residues.

This sequence joins TRBV20-1 and TRBJ1-4, with D unresolved. This CDR3 spans 11 amino acids. Germline V lookup: CDR1 DFQATT, CDR2 SNEGSKA (reference sequence). The V end was cut by 3 bases, the J end by 12 bases, with 11 bases between. The CDR3 DNA is TGCAGTGCTAGGGAGTGGCCGGAACTGTTTTTT. Translated, it gives CSAREWPELFF.

The V call is TRBV5-6, the J call TRBJ1-6; D gene uncertain. Trimming took 2 bases from V and 9 from J, leaving 12 bases between them. The CDR3 consists of 14 residues. Germline assignment: CDR1 SGHDT and CDR2 YYEEEE. CDR3 protein: CASSFVAGSSPLHF. The CDR3 coding sequence is TGTGCCAGCAGCTTTGTGGCAGGATCTTCACCCCTCCACTTT.

There are many counts of this clonotype. V is TRBV7-2 and J is TRBJ1-1, with a possible D match to TRBD1 (6 bases). The CDR3 spans 13 residues. Germline CDR1 reads SGHTA; CDR2 reads FQGNSA. The V end was cut by 1 base, the J end by 7 bases, with 10 bases between. CDR3 protein: CASSLGTGYEAFF. The CDR3 coding sequence is TGTGCCAGCAGCTTAGGTACAGGGTATGAAGCTTTCTTT.

This clonotype came up many times. The junction differs from germline at one of its ends, possibly a read error. This chain uses TRBV7-9 with TRBJ1-1; maybe TRBD1 (5 bases). Germline lookup yields CDR1 SEHNR and CDR2 FQNEAQ (reference sequence). The length of the CDR3 is 16 residues. The DNA for the CDR3 is TGTGCCAGCAGCTTAGCCTTACAAGGGGTGAAGACTGAAGCTTTCTTT. This encodes CASSLALQGVKTEAFF.

The table lists this clonotype with a few counts. The rearrangement joins TRBV6-5 to TRBJ2-3; TRBD2 matches 11 bases. The CDR3 extends over 16 amino acids. Germline V gene data show CDR1 as MNHEY and CDR2 as SVGAGI. V gave up 8 bases and J gave up 6 bases; unmatched junction bases: 13. In nucleotides, the CDR3 is TGTGCCAGCCGCCGGAGTAGCGGGGGGGCCTCGGATACGCAGTATTTT. It translates to CASRRSSGGASDTQYF.

This clonotype was seen repeatedly, ten times or more. The rearrangement uses TRBV5-1 and TRBJ1-4; the D gene is possibly TRBD1 (5 bases). Per germline, CDR1 SGHRS and CDR2 YFSETQ. The CDR3 covers 15 residues. The V gene lost 0 bases and the J gene lost 2 bases, with 8 bases spanning the gap. The CDR3 nucleotides are TGCGCCAGCAGCTTGGCCGGGGCCACTAATGAAAAACTGTTTTTT. Translating it yields CASSLAGATNEKLFF.

This clonotype was seen ten or more times. This sequence joins TRBV4-3 and TRBJ2-2; a possible D gene is TRBD2 (6 bases). V lost 4 bases and J lost 5, with 17 bases in between. CDR1 and CDR2 (germline): LGHNA, YSLEER. CDR3 length equals 16 residues. As DNA, the CDR3 is TGCGCCAGCAGCCGAACCCGGAGGGCAGGGACCGGGGAGCTGTTTTTT. It translates to CASSRTRRAGTGELFF.

This chain uses TRBV6-5 with TRBJ2-3; 8 bases agree with TRBD2. Germline loops: CDR1 MNHEY, CDR2 SVGAGI. Trimming removed 8 bases from V and 3 bases from J; junction bases left unmatched: 7. The CDR3 spans 14 residues. CDR3 in DNA: TGTGCCAGCCGGTTGGCTAGCGGGACAGATACGCAGTATTTT. This gives the protein CASRLASGTDTQYF.

This clonotype was picked up a small number of times. V gene TRBV5-5 combines with J gene TRBJ2-3; tentative D call: TRBD2 (5 bases). Trimming pared 6 bases from V and 3 bases from J, leaving 11 bases between. CDR1 and CDR2 from the germline V gene are SGHKS and YYEKEE (reference sequence). This CDR3 has 13 residues. CDR3 coding DNA: TGTGCCAGCATCCCGGGAAGTACAGATACGCAGTATTTT. Protein sequence: CASIPGSTDTQYF.